Shown below are 21 T cell receptor beta chains from a single sample sequenced in a study of human versus mouse CDR3 diversity and MHC coevolution. Sequencing was performed with immunoSEQ multiplex PCR; in TCRdb, only in-frame clones are kept and a portion is missing. The sample comprises tens of thousands of clones, about 93% of which are singletons, and under 20% rests with the top ten. Material: naive CD4+ T cells from blood. As for subset: CD45RO-negative CD62L-positive naive CD4 T cells. These TCRs come from a person aged 55 to 75 in good health.

Only a few counts were recorded for this clone. This rearrangement joins TRBV19 to TRBJ1-3, with a possible D match to TRBD1 (6 bases). Germline V lookup: CDR1 LNHDA, CDR2 SQIVND (reference sequence). Trimming pared 7 bases from V and 4 bases from J, leaving 17 bases between. This CDR3 has 15 amino acids. CDR3 DNA sequence: TGTGCCAGTAACGCGGGGGCCCTGGGCGGAAACACCATATATTTT. Translation gives CASNAGALGGNTIYF.

The J gene is TRBJ1-1, the V gene TRBV18; 8 positions match TRBD1. This CDR3 contains 13 residues. Germline V gene sequence: CDR1 KGHSH, CDR2 LQKENI. Unmatched junction bases numbered 2, after V lost 7 bases and J lost 1 base. The CDR3 DNA reads as TGTGCCAGCTTTACAGGGGGGAACACTGAAGCTTTCTTT. This gives the protein CASFTGGNTEAFF.

The rearrangement joins TRBV19 to TRBJ1-1, with D uncertain. With 5 bases removed from V and 8 bases from J, the gap between germline ends came to 15 bases. From germline, CDR1 is LNHDA and CDR2 SQIVND (reference sequence). The length of the CDR3 is 13 residues. For the CDR3, the DNA is TGTGCCAGTAGTTCTGGGCAGGTGACCGAAGCTTTCTTT. Translation: CASSSGQVTEAFF.

Only a few counts were recorded for this clone. V is TRBV10-3 and J is TRBJ1-2, with D tentatively TRBD1 (5 bases). This CDR3 spans 13 amino acids. V shed 0 bases and J shed 4 bases, with 6 bases lying between them. Germline V gives CDR1 ENHRY, CDR2 SYGVKD. The DNA of the CDR3 is TGTGCCATCAGTGAGTCGACAGCCTATGGCTACACCTTC. Translated: CAISESTAYGYTF.

V gene TRBV6-5 combines with J gene TRBJ1-2, with a weak D call TRBD1 (5 bases). V lost 8 bases to trimming and J lost 3 bases, with 19 bases between them. This CDR3 is 15 amino acids long. Germline values: CDR1 MNHEY, CDR2 SVGAGI. As DNA, the CDR3 is TGTGCCAGCGTCGACTGGCAGGGAGGTTACTATGGCTACACCTTC. It codes for CASVDWQGGYYGYTF.

V and J are TRBV18 and TRBJ2-7, with 13 bases aligning to TRBD2. V gave up 4 bases and J gave up 4 bases; unmatched junction bases: 1. CDR1 is KGHSH, CDR2 LQKENI, per germline. CDR3 size: 14 residues. The CDR3 nucleotides read TGTGCCAGCTCACTGGGACTAGCGGGGTACGAGCAGTACTTC. Residues: CASSLGLAGYEQYF.

The chain uses TRBV6-5 and TRBJ2-7, with TRBD1 as a possible D gene (5 bases). Germline V lookup: CDR1 MNHEY, CDR2 SVGAGI. Trimming left V 6 bases short and J 3 bases short, with 15 bases between. This CDR3 contains 14 residues. This chain's CDR3 is CASRTETGHYEQYF. The CDR3 bases are TGTGCCAGCAGAACCGAAACAGGCCACTACGAGCAGTACTTC.

V is TRBV28 and J is TRBJ2-7; 9 bases map to TRBD1. Germline values: CDR1 MDHEN, CDR2 SYDVKM. This CDR3 has 14 amino acids. Unmatched junction bases numbered 9, after V lost 5 bases and J lost 7 bases. In DNA, the CDR3 is TGTGCCAGCAGTCCACCGGGACAGGGTAGGGAGCAGTACTTC. This gives the protein CASSPPGQGREQYF.

The chain links TRBV28 to TRBJ2-5; 11 nucleotides line up with TRBD2. After removal of 6 bases from V and 4 bases from J, the junction contained 10 bases not matched to a gene. This CDR3 contains 16 residues. In germline, CDR1 is MDHEN, CDR2 SYDVKM. CDR3: CASSPRTSGRSETQYF. Here the CDR3 DNA reads TGTGCCAGCAGCCCTAGGACTAGCGGGCGATCAGAGACCCAGTACTTC.

This clone was recorded only once. The chain couples TRBV6-1 to TRBJ1-4; D remains unclear. The CDR3 runs to 15 residues. The V end was cut by 6 bases, the J end by 0 bases, with 11 bases between. Germline V CDR1 and CDR2: MNHNS, SASEGT. The CDR3 reads CASRSGLATNEKLFF. The CDR3 DNA is TGTGCCAGCAGGTCGGGTCTAGCAACTAATGAAAAACTGTTTTTT.

V and J are TRBV30 and TRBJ2-5; TRBD2 might be the D (7 bases). Germline CDR1 reads GTSNPN; CDR2 reads SVGIG (reference sequence). V was cut by 5 bases and J by 5 bases, with 15 bases left in between. The CDR3 is 13 residues long. The CDR3 sequence: CAWAHGRGETQYF. The CDR3 nucleotides read TGTGCCTGGGCCCATGGGAGGGGGGAGACCCAGTACTTC.

The J gene is TRBJ2-1, the V gene TRBV2; 11 bases fit TRBD2. V was pared by 10 bases and J by 0 bases, with 2 bases of the junction left unmatched. This CDR3 has 14 residues. Germline CDR1 and CDR2: SNHLY and FYNNEI. CDR3 protein: CATTSGSSYNEQFF. CDR3 coding DNA: TGTGCCACCACTAGCGGGAGCTCCTACAATGAGCAGTTCTTC. The entire variable domain, with the rest obtained from reference TRBV2 and TRBJ2-1, is as follows: EPEVTQTPSHQVTQMGQEVILRCVPISNHLYFYWYRQILGQKVEFLVSFYNNEISEKSEIFDDQFSVERPDGSNFTLKIRSTKLEDSAMYFCATTSGSSYNEQFFGPGTRLTVL.

The V gene is TRBV11-3, the J gene TRBJ2-1; possibly TRBD2 for D (6 bases). V was clipped by 1 base and J by 3 bases, with 10 bases between them. Looked up from germline, CDR1 is SGHNT and CDR2 is YENEEA. This CDR3 comprises 15 residues. CDR3 nucleotides: TGTGCCAGCAGCTTAGCGGGACTCAACTACAATGAGCAGTTCTTC. It yields the protein CASSLAGLNYNEQFF. Drawing the rest from reference TRBV11-3 and TRBJ2-1, the complete variable domain is EAGVVQSPRYKIIEKKQPVAFWCNPISGHNTLYWYLQNLGQGPELLIRYENEEAVDDSQLPKDRFSAERLKGVDSTLKIQPAELGDSAVYLCASSLAGLNYNEQFFGPGTRLTVL.

This clone was recorded once. A read error may produce the germline difference seen at one junction end. The V call is TRBV12-5, the J call TRBJ2-7, with 10 bases that match TRBD2. The V gene's germline CDR1 is LGHNT and CDR2 FRNRAP. The CDR3 extends over 17 amino acids. The CDR3 here is CASGLGGSGRPSYEQYF. The CDR3 DNA reads TGTGCTAGTGGCTTGGGCGGTAGCGGGAGGCCGTCCTACGAGCAGTACTTC.

V and J are TRBV18 and TRBJ2-3, with 8 bases fitting TRBD2. With 3 bases clipped from V and 5 bases from J, the junction kept 7 bases outside the gene matches. The germline V gene has CDR1 KGHSH and CDR2 LQKENI. The CDR3 runs 15 residues. CDR3 loop: CASSPLGLVGDTQYF. The CDR3 DNA sequence: TGTGCCAGCTCACCCCTGGGACTAGTTGGAGATACGCAGTATTTT.

The rearrangement joins TRBV19 to TRBJ2-1; 9 bases match TRBD2. The ends lost 3 bases at V and 3 bases at J; junction bases unmatched: 6. The CDR3 is 16 amino acids. The germline CDR1 and CDR2 sequences are LNHDA and SQIVND (reference sequence). Here the CDR3 DNA reads TGTGCCAGTAGTATGGGCGGGAGGGCCTACTACAATGAGCAGTTCTTC. This translates into CASSMGGRAYYNEQFF.

The chain joins TRBV18 to TRBJ2-5; possibly TRBD1 for D (5 bases). Trimming left V 3 bases short and J 3 bases short, with 14 bases between. This CDR3 spans 15 amino acids. CDR1 is KGHSH and CDR2 is LQKENI in the germline V gene. The CDR3 DNA reads as TGTGCCAGCTCACCGGACATGGGGCAGGAAGAGACCCAGTACTTC. Amino acids: CASSPDMGQEETQYF.

The V gene is TRBV7-2, the J gene TRBJ2-7, with 8 bases identical to TRBD1. Per germline, CDR1 SGHTA and CDR2 FQGNSA. The CDR3 length is 15 residues. V shed 5 bases and J 3 bases; nucleotides not matched to a gene: 9. The CDR3 spells CASSPQAGGSYEQYF. The CDR3 nucleotides are TGTGCCAGCAGCCCCCAAGCAGGGGGCAGCTACGAGCAGTACTTC.

The J gene is TRBJ2-2, the V gene TRBV7-2; D is uncertain. The CDR3 runs to 14 residues. From germline, CDR1 is SGHTA and CDR2 FQGNSA. V lost 5 bases to trimming and J lost 6 bases, with 13 bases between them. Here the CDR3 reads CASSPRVWAGELFF. The CDR3 nucleotides are TGTGCCAGCAGCCCACGGGTATGGGCCGGGGAGCTGTTTTTT.

V usage is TRBV12-5 and J usage is TRBJ2-1; TRBD2 matches 10 bases. The CDR3 spans 17 residues. V lost 5 bases, J lost 3 bases, and 10 bases stayed unmatched. Per the germline V gene, CDR1 is LGHNT and CDR2 is FRNRAP. CDR3: CASGRGTSVFGYNEQFF. CDR3 DNA sequence: TGTGCTAGTGGTAGAGGGACTAGCGTATTTGGCTACAATGAGCAGTTCTTC.

The rearrangement uses TRBV11-3 and TRBJ1-1; TRBD1 might be the D (6 bases). Trimming removed 2 bases from V and 12 bases from J, with 13 bases in between. This CDR3 has 12 residues. Per germline, CDR1 SGHNT and CDR2 YENEEA. The CDR3 here is CASSLQGPGTFF. DNA of the CDR3: TGTGCCAGCAGCTTACAGGGGCCTGGAACTTTCTTT.